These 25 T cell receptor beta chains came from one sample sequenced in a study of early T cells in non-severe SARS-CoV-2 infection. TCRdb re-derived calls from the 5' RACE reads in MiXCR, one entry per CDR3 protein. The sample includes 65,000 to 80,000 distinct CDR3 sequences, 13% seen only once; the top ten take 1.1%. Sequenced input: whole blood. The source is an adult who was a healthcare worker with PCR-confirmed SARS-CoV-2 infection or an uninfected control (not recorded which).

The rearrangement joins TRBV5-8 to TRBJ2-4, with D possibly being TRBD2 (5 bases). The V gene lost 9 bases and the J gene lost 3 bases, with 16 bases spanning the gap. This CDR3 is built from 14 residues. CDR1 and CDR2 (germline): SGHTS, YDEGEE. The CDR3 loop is CATTWETNKNIQYF. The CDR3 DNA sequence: TGTGCCACCACCTGGGAGACTAACAAAAACATTCAGTACTTC.

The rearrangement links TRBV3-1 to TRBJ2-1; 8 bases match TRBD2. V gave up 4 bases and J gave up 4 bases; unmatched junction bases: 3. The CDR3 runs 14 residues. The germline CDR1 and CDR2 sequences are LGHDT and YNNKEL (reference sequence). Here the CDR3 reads CASSPTSGYNEQFF. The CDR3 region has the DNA TGTGCCAGCAGCCCTACTAGCGGATACAATGAGCAGTTCTTC.

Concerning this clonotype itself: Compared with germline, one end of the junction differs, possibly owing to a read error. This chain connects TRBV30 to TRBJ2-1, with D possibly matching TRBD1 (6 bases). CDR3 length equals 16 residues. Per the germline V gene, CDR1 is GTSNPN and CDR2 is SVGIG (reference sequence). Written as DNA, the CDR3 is TGTGCCTGGAGGGATACAGGGTCTTCATTTTACAATGAGCAGCTCTTC. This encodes CAWRDTGSSFYNEQLF.

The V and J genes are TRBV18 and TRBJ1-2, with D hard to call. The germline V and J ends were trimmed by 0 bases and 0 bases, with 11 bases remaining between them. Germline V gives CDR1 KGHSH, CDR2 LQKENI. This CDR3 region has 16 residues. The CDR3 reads CASSPPVVQSNYGYTF. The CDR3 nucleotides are TGTGCCAGCTCACCACCCGTTGTCCAGTCTAACTATGGCTACACCTTC.

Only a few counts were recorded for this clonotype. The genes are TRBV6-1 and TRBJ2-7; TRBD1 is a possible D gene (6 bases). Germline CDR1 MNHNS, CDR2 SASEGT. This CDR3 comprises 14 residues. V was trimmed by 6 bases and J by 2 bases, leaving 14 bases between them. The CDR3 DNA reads TGTGCCAGCAGGCCACAGGGCGCCACCTACGAGCAGTACTTC. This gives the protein CASRPQGATYEQYF.

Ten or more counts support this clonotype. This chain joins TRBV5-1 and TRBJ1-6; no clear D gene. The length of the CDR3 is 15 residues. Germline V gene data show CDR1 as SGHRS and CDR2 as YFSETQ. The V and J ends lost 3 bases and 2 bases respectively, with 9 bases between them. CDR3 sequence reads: CASSSDNTYNSPLHF. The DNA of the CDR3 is TGCGCCAGCAGCTCCGACAACACCTATAATTCACCCCTCCACTTT.

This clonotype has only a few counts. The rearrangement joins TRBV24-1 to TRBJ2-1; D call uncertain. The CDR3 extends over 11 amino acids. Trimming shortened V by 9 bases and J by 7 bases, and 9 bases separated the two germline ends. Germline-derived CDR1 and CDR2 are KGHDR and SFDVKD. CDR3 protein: CATAAHNEQFF. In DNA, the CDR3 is TGTGCCACCGCGGCGCATAATGAGCAGTTCTTC.

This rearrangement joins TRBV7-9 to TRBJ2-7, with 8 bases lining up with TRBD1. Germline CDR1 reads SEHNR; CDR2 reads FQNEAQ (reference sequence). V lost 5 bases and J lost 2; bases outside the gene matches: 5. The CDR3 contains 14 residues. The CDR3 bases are TGTGCCAGCAGCGAAACGGACAGGGCCTACGAGCAGTACTTC. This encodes CASSETDRAYEQYF.

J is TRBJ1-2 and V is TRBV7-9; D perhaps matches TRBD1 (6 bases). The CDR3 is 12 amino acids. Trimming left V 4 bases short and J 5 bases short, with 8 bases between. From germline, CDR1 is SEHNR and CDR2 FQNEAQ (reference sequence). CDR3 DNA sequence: TGTGCCAGCAGCTCCGGACAGTATGGCTACACCTTC. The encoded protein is CASSSGQYGYTF.

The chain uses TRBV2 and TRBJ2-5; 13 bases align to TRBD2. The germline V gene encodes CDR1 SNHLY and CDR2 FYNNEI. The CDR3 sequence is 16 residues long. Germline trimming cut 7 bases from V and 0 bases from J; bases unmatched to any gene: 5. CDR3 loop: CASNPGLAGNQETQYF. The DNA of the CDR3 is TGTGCCAGCAACCCGGGACTAGCGGGGAACCAAGAGACCCAGTACTTC.

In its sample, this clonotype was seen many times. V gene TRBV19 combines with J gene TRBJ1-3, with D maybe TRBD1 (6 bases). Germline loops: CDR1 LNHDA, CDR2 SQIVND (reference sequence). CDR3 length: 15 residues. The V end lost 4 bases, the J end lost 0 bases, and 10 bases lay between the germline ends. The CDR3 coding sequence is TGTGCCAGTAGTACCGGGACAAACTCTGGAAACACCATATATTTT. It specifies CASSTGTNSGNTIYF.

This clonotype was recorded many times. DNA of the CDR3: TGTGCCAGCAGCATCAGTCCGGGGGCCTATGGCTACACCTTC. Amino acids: CASSISPGAYGYTF. The V and J genes are TRBV6-2 or TRBV6-3 and TRBJ1-2; perhaps TRBD1 as D (6 bases). Trimming took 6 bases from V and 4 from J, leaving 15 bases between them. In germline, CDR1 is MNHEY, CDR2 SVGEGT. The CDR3 has 14 amino acids.

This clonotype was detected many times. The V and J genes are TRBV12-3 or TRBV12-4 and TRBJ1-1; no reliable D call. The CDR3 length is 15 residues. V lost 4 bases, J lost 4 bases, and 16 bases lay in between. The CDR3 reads CASSSQDAGGTEAFF. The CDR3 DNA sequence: TGTGCCAGCAGTTCCCAGGACGCAGGCGGCACTGAAGCTTTCTTT.

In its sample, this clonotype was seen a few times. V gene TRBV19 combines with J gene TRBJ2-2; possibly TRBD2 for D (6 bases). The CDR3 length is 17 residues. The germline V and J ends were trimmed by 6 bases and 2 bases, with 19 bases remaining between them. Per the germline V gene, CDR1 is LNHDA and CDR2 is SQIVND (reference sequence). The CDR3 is CASSQRGGNSNTGELFF. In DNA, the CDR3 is TGTGCCAGTAGCCAAAGGGGAGGAAACAGTAACACCGGGGAGCTGTTTTTT.

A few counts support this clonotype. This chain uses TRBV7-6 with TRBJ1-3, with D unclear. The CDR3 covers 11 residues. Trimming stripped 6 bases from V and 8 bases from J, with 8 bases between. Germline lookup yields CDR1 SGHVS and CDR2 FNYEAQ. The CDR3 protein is CASSTADTIYF. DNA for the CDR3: TGTGCCAGCAGTACTGCAGACACCATATATTTT.

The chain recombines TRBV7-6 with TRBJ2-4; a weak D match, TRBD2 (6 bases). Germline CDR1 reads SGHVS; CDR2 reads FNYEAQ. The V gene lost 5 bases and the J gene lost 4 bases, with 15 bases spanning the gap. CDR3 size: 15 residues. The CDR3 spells CASSLAPSAKNIQYF. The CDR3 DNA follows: TGTGCCAGCAGCCTCGCCCCTAGCGCTAAAAACATTCAGTACTTC.

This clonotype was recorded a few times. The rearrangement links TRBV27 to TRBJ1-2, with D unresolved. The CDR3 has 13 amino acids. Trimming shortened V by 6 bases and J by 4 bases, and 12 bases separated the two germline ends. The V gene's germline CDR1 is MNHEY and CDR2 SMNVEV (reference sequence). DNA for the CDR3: TGTGCCAGCAGCCCTTCTGGGCTCTATGGCTACACCTTC. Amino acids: CASSPSGLYGYTF.

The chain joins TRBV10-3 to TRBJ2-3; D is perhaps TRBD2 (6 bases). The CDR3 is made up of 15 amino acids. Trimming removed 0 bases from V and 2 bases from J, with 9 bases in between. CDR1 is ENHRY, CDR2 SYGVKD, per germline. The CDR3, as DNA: TGTGCCATCAGTGAGTCGGGCGGGATCACAGATACGCAGTATTTT. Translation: CAISESGGITDTQYF.

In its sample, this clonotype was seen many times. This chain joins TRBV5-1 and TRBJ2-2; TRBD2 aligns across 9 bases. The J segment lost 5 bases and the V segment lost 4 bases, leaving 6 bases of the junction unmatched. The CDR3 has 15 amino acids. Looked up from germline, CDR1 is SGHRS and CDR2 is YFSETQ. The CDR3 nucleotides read TGCGCCAGCAGCCCGACTAGCGGTACAACCGGGGAGCTGTTTTTT. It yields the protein CASSPTSGTTGELFF.

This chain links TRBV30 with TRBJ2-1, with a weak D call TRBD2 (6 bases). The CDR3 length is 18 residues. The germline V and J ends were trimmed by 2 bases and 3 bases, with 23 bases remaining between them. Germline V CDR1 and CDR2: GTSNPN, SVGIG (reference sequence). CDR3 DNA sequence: TGTGCCTGGAGTCAAAAAATTAGAAGCGGGTCCTTCTACAATGAGCAGTTCTTC. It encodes CAWSQKIRSGSFYNEQFF. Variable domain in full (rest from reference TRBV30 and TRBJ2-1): SQTIHQWPATLVQPVGSPLSLECTVEGTSNPNLYWYRQAAGRGLQLLFYSVGIGQISSEVPQNLSASRPQDRQFILSSKKLLLSDSGFYLCAWSQKIRSGSFYNEQFFGPGTRLTVL.

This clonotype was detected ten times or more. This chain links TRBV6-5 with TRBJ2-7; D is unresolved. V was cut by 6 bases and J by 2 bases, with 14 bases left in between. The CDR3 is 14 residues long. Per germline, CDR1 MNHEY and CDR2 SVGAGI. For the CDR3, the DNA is TGTGCCAGCAGCCCCCGCCCAGGTACCTACGAGCAGTACTTC. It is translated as CASSPRPGTYEQYF.

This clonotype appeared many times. The CDR3 sequence is CASSTMTPGQGFTEAFF. The DNA for the CDR3 is TGTGCCAGCAGTACTATGACTCCAGGACAGGGTTTCACTGAAGCTTTCTTT. V gene TRBV7-6 combines with J gene TRBJ1-1; TRBD1 matches 8 bases. Trimming took 6 bases from V and 4 from J; bases not matched to a gene: 16. The CDR3 is made up of 17 amino acids. Germline values: CDR1 SGHVS, CDR2 FNYEAQ.

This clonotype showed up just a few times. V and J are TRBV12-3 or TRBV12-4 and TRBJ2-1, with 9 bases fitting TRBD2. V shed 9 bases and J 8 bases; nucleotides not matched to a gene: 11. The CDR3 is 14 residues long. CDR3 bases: TGTGCCAGTAGGGCGGGGGGGACCTATCATGAGCAGTTCTTC. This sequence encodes CASRAGGTYHEQFF.

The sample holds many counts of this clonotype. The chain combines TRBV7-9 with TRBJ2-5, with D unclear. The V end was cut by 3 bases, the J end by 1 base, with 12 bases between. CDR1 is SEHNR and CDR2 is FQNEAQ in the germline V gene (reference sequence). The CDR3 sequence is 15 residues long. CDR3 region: CASSLFGSAQETQYF. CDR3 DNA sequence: TGTGCCAGCAGCTTGTTTGGCAGCGCCCAAGAGACCCAGTACTTC.

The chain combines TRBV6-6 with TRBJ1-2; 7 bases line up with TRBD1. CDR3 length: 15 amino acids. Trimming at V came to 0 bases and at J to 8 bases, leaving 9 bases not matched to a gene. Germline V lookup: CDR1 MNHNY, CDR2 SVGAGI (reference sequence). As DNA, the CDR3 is TGTGCCAGCAGTTACTCCAGGCGACAGGGCGAAGGCTACACCTTC. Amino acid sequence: CASSYSRRQGEGYTF.